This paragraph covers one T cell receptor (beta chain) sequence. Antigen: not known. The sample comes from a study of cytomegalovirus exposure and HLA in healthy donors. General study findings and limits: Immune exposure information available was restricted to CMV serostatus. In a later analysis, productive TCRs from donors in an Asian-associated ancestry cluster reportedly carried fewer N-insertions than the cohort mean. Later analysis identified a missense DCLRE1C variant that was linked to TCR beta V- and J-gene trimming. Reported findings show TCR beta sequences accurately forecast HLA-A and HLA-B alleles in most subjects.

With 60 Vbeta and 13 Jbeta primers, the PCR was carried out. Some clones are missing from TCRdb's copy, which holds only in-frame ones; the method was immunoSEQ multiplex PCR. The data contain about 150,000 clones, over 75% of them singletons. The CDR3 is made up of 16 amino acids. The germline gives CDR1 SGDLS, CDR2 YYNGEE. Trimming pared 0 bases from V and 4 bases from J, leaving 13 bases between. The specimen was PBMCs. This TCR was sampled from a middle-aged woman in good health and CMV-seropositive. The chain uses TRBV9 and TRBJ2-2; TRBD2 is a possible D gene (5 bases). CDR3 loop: CASSVEGGESTGELFF. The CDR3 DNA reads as TGTGCCAGCAGCGTAGAAGGAGGAGAAAGCACCGGGGAGCTGTTTTTT.